One sample yielded the 6 T cell receptor beta chains listed below, sequenced in a study of T cell responses to AZD1222 COVID-19 vaccine. Clones were sequenced by immunoSEQ multiplex PCR, and TCRdb holds only the in-frame ones, with some missing. The sample consists of fewer than 200,000 clones, about 92% of them appearing once. The starting material was peripheral blood, obtained on day 0 of AZD1222 vaccination. The receptors shown here come from an adult in good health.

This rearrangement joins TRBV11-3 to TRBJ1-6; D not resolved. The CDR3 totals 17 residues. V was clipped by 2 bases and J by 1 base, with 12 bases between them. The germline V gene has CDR1 SGHNT and CDR2 YENEEA. The CDR3: CASSLTVLWSYNSPLHF. CDR3 coding DNA: TGTGCCAGCAGCTTAACGGTCCTTTGGTCCTATAATTCACCCCTCCACTTT.

The gene calls are TRBV24-1 and TRBJ2-3; D may be TRBD1 (6 bases). The germline gives CDR1 KGHDR, CDR2 SFDVKD. This CDR3 has 14 residues. V was shortened by 5 bases and J by 3 bases, with 11 bases between the two germline ends. The CDR3 loop is CATSVKGETDTQYF. The CDR3 DNA sequence: TGTGCCACCAGTGTGAAGGGGGAAACAGATACGCAGTATTTT.

The chain has TRBV25-1 and TRBJ2-2; D gene uncertain. V gave up 4 bases and J gave up 5 bases, with 5 bases separating them. Germline V gene lookup returns CDR1 MGHDK and CDR2 SYGVNS. The CDR3 contains 12 residues. The CDR3 here is CASSGETGELFF. In DNA, the CDR3 is TGTGCCAGCAGTGGGGAAACCGGGGAGCTGTTTTTT.

The genes are TRBV25-1 and TRBJ1-1; tentatively, D is TRBD1 (6 bases). CDR3 length: 14 amino acids. CDR1 is MGHDK, CDR2 SYGVNS, per germline. Trimming pared 3 bases from V and 5 bases from J, leaving 13 bases between. Here the CDR3 DNA reads TGTGCCAGCAGTGACAGGGAGGGGGGGACTGAAGCTTTCTTT. As protein: CASSDREGGTEAFF.

As for this clone: One end of the junction is discordant with germline, which a read error may explain. The chain has TRBV6-1 and TRBJ2-1; 7 bases line up with TRBD2. This CDR3 has 15 residues. CDR1 and CDR2 (germline): MNHNS, SASEGT. The CDR3 loop reads CASNEAGSSYNEQFF. The DNA of the CDR3 is TGTGCCAGCAATGAAGCGGGGAGCTCCTACAATGAGCAGTTCTTC.

The chain has TRBV2 and TRBJ1-2; 10 bases are a match to TRBD1. Germline V gives CDR1 SNHLY, CDR2 FYNNEI. CDR3 length equals 16 residues. V lost 2 bases, J lost 4 bases, and 7 bases stayed unmatched. The CDR3 spells CASSESMGQGSYGYTF. The CDR3 DNA sequence: TGTGCCAGCAGTGAAAGTATGGGACAGGGGTCCTATGGCTACACCTTC.